In its sample, the clone carrying this T cell receptor beta chain was seen a few times. Its antigen is as yet unknown. This entry is derived from a study of response to subunit inactivated influenza vaccine. Study observations and caveats: With each seasonal influenza vaccination, the authors suggested, few new T cells are recruited.

V was trimmed by 0 bases and J by 8 bases, leaving 16 bases between them. Germline V gives CDR1 DFQATT, CDR2 SNEGSKA (reference sequence). The CDR3 loop spans 14 amino acids. TCRdb passed the RT-PCR reads through MiXCR, listing each CDR3 protein once. The sample consists of about 310,000 distinct CDR3 sequences, 20% to 25% of them appearing once. V is TRBV20-1 and J is TRBJ1-2; no definite D call. This clonotype originated in a man between 50 and 69 years old who received an inactivated influenza vaccine. Specimen: PBMCs from blood, collected less than 22 months after vaccination. In DNA, the CDR3 is TGCAGTGCTAGAGATCAGGTACCAAGAGGCGGCTACACCTTC. It codes for CSARDQVPRGGYTF.